This is a list of T cell receptor beta chains from one sample in a study of neurological immune-mediated disorders. Using its own MiXCR run on the 5' RACE reads, TCRdb lists one record per CDR3 protein. The sample records roughly 67,000 distinct CDR3 sequences, 3.5% to 4.5% being singletons. The sequenced sample was PBMCs. Every receptor here comes from a man aged 45-60 years with multiple sclerosis. The conserved cysteine and the conserved F or W are not part of the CDR3 here. The D gene is left open where the match is weak.

D: TRBD1
J: TRBJ1-2
V: TRBV7-9
CDR3: ASRRQGGFYGYT

D: -
J: TRBJ2-2
V: TRBV6-6
CDR3: ASGSTGELF

D: TRBD2
J: TRBJ2-5
V: TRBV7-2
CDR3: ASSLALAGTSGEQETQY

D: -
J: TRBJ1-2
V: TRBV5-1
CDR3: ASRVGGSANYGYT

D: TRBD1
J: TRBJ1-1
V: TRBV6-6
CDR3: ASSSTDRGSAEAF

D: TRBD1
J: TRBJ2-7
V: TRBV7-3
CDR3: ASSLRGSGQGHEQY

D: -
J: TRBJ2-1
V: TRBV15
CDR3: ATSRDFGGSYNEQF

D: -
J: TRBJ1-6
V: TRBV27
CDR3: ASSPNIGSPLH

D: -
J: TRBJ2-2
V: TRBV24-1
CDR3: ATSRETNTGELF

D: -
J: TRBJ1-5
V: TRBV20-1
CDR3: SARGELSNQPQH

D: TRBD2
J: TRBJ2-4
V: TRBV9
CDR3: ASSVAEETSGSLAKNIQY

D: -
J: TRBJ1-1
V: TRBV7-2
CDR3: ASSLSPGVGTEAF

D: -
J: TRBJ1-2
V: TRBV5-6
CDR3: ASSFDRYGYT

D: -
J: TRBJ1-1
V: TRBV15
CDR3: ATSRDRSLQRAEAF

D: -
J: TRBJ1-4
V: TRBV5-1
CDR3: ASSLGTGDEKLF

D: -
J: TRBJ1-5
V: TRBV20-1
CDR3: SASLGANQPQN

D: TRBD1
J: TRBJ1-2
V: TRBV12-3/TRBV12-4
CDR3: ASSHPRTGDGYT

D: TRBD1
J: TRBJ1-6
V: TRBV12-3/TRBV12-4
CDR3: ASRDRDRENSPLH

D: -
J: TRBJ2-1
V: TRBV7-3
CDR3: ASSKDSSSYNEQF

D: -
J: TRBJ2-7
V: TRBV11-2
CDR3: ASSLAVGLAGSYEQY